Here is one T cell receptor beta chain with its context. The source of the sample is a study of blood T cell repertoires in COVID-19. Study-level information: Researchers got acute and convalescent COVID-19 samples from the United States, Italy and Spain.

The V end was cut by 0 bases, the J end by 5 bases, with 8 bases between. CDR1 LGHDT and CDR2 YNNKEL come from the germline V gene (reference sequence). CDR3 length equals 13 residues. Assignments of participants to cohorts depended upon their own reported clinical history. Symptom resolution, clearance, or two negative PCRs marked the recovered donors of Cohort 3. Original data processing: Estimated nucleated cell counts came from reference gene primer amplification. The method was immunoSEQ multiplex PCR; TCRdb's version includes in-frame clones alone and lacks a portion of them. V, J and clone size were drawn from that table, and D and trimming were deduced from the DNA. The sample includes some 250,000 clones, 86% of them seen just once.

Sequenced input: PBMCs or T cells enriched from blood (not recorded which). This chain joins TRBV3-1 (or the pseudogene TRBV3-2) and TRBJ2-7; D gene uncertain. This clonotype was obtained from a man younger than 30 who had recovered from COVID-19. The chain's CDR3 is CASSQDARDEQYF. The CDR3 nucleotides read TGTGCCAGCAGCCAAGATGCTCGCGACGAGCAGTACTTC.